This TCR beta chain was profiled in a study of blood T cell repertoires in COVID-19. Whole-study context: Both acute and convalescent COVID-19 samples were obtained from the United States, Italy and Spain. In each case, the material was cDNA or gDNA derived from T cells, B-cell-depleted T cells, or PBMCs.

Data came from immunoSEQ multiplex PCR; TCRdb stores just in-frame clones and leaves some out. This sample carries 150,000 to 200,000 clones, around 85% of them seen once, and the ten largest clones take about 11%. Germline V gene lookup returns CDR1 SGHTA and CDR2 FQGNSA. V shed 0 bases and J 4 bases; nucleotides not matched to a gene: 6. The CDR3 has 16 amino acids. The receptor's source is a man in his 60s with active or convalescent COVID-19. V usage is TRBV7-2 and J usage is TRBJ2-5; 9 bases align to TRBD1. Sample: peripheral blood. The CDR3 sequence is CASSLAGQGNLETQYF. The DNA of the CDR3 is TGTGCCAGCAGCTTAGCGGGACAGGGAAATCTAGAGACCCAGTACTTC.